Below are 19 T cell receptor beta chains sequenced from a single sample in a study of cytomegalovirus exposure and HLA in healthy donors. The PCR ran on 60 Vbeta and 13 Jbeta primers. TCRdb keeps only in-frame clones here, not all; method: immunoSEQ multiplex PCR. The data show 100,000 to 150,000 clones, 73% seen once. Source material: PBMCs. These TCRs come from a man in his fifties or sixties in good health and CMV-seropositive.

V usage is TRBV2 and J usage is TRBJ1-2; TRBD1 agrees at 7 bases. The germline CDR1 and CDR2 sequences are SNHLY and FYNNEI. V dropped 9 bases and J dropped 0; count of bases not matched to a gene: 10. This CDR3 has 15 residues. CDR3 amino acids: CARGTGDSSNYGYTF. DNA for the CDR3: TGTGCCAGAGGGACGGGGGACAGTTCTAACTATGGCTACACCTTC.

The chain carries TRBV29-1 and TRBJ1-5; 8 bases match TRBD1. Germline V lookup: CDR1 SQVTM, CDR2 ANQGSEA. Trimming removed 6 bases from V and 7 bases from J; junction bases left unmatched: 8. The CDR3 consists of 13 residues. CDR3 sequence reads: CSVTGVDGQPQHF. The CDR3, as DNA: TGCAGCGTGACAGGGGTCGACGGCCAGCCCCAGCATTTT.

The chain employs TRBV7-8 and TRBJ2-5, with D maybe TRBD1 (5 bases). The J call may not be correct, given that the DNA end is closer to TRBJ2-7. Per germline, CDR1 SGHVS and CDR2 FQNEAQ. CDR3 length: 15 amino acids. The CDR3 DNA is TGTGCCAGCAGCTTTCACAGGTTTCAAGGGAACGAGCAGTACTTC. This translates into CASSFHRFQGNEQYF.

CDR3 in DNA: TGCGCCAGCAGCGGGGGGGAGGCTATGGATGAGCAGTTCTTC. This gives the protein CASSGGEAMDEQFF. The chain couples TRBV5-1 to TRBJ2-1; 7 nucleotides line up with TRBD2. The germline gives CDR1 SGHRS, CDR2 YFSETQ. The length of the CDR3 is 14 residues. V shed 4 bases, J shed 8 bases, and the junction held 9 bases outside the gene matches.

There are a few counts of this clone. Additional DNA sequences in this sample encode the identical CDR3. The gene calls are TRBV9 and TRBJ1-1; maybe TRBD1 (5 bases). CDR3 length equals 14 residues. The V gene lost 0 bases and the J gene lost 5 bases, with 11 bases spanning the gap. Germline V gene data show CDR1 as SGDLS and CDR2 as YYNGEE. CDR3 loop: CASSVDPGGTEAFF. DNA of the CDR3: TGTGCCAGCAGCGTAGATCCGGGGGGGACTGAAGCTTTCTTT. Full variable domain (outside the CDR3, taken from reference TRBV9 and TRBJ1-1): DSGVTQTPKHLITATGQRVTLRCSPRSGDLSVYWYQQSLDQGLQFLIQYYNGEERAKGNILERFSAQQFPDLHSELNLSSLELGDSALYFCASSVDPGGTEAFFGQGTRLTVV.

The rearrangement links TRBV20-1 to TRBJ1-2, with no clear D. Germline CDR1 reads DFQATT; CDR2 reads SNEGSKA (reference sequence). The CDR3 extends over 11 amino acids. V was pared by 5 bases and J by 8 bases, with 12 bases between. DNA for the CDR3: TGCAGTGCTTCCCGAGGCGGGGGCTACACCTTC. The encoded protein is CSASRGGGYTF.

The V call is TRBV2, the J call TRBJ1-6; 7 nucleotides match TRBD1. Germline trimming cut 3 bases from V and 10 bases from J; bases unmatched to any gene: 9. CDR1 and CDR2 (germline): SNHLY, FYNNEI. This CDR3 spans 15 amino acids. CDR3 residues: CASSERQGFTSPLHF. The CDR3 nucleotides read TGTGCCAGCAGTGAGAGACAGGGTTTTACCTCACCCCTCCACTTT.

The chain carries TRBV5-1 and TRBJ1-3; D may be TRBD1 (5 bases). CDR3 length: 16 residues. Per germline, CDR1 SGHRS and CDR2 YFSETQ. Between the trimmed V and J ends, which lost 4 bases and 9 bases, there was a span of 23 bases. Here the CDR3 reads CASSTGTSISSSTIYF. The CDR3 DNA reads as TGCGCCAGCAGCACCGGGACTAGCATCTCTTCATCCACCATATATTTT.

Many counts were recorded for this clone. This chain uses TRBV4-1 with TRBJ2-2; the D gene is possibly TRBD1 (5 bases). Germline CDR1 is MGHRA and CDR2 is YSYEKL. V dropped 5 bases and J dropped 2 bases, with 15 bases sitting between them. The CDR3 loop spans 16 amino acids. The DNA for the CDR3 is TGCGCCAGCAGCACCCGACAGCGAACAAACACCGGGGAGCTGTTTTTT. Translation: CASSTRQRTNTGELFF.

This clone came up a few times. V gene TRBV28 combines with J gene TRBJ2-7, with 7 bases matching TRBD1. The CDR3 is 17 amino acids. J lost 5 bases, V lost 5 bases, and 18 bases had no gene match. Germline V gives CDR1 MDHEN, CDR2 SYDVKM. CDR3 region: CASSPFYSAGDSDEQYF. The DNA for the CDR3 is TGTGCCAGCAGTCCTTTCTACTCGGCAGGGGACAGCGACGAGCAGTACTTC.

This clone was seen a single time. The CDR3 loop reads CASSRTGPYNEQFF. CDR3 in DNA: TGCGCCAGCAGCAGGACAGGGCCCTACAATGAGCAGTTCTTC. This chain joins TRBV5-1 and TRBJ2-1; 8 nucleotides line up with TRBD1. V gave up 4 bases and J gave up 2 bases; unmatched junction bases: 2. The germline CDR1 and CDR2 sequences are SGHRS and YFSETQ. The CDR3 runs 14 residues.

The genes are TRBV5-1 and TRBJ1-5; D is ambiguous. Deletions cut 4 bases from V and 7 bases from J, with 15 bases between. From germline, CDR1 is SGHRS and CDR2 YFSETQ. This CDR3 spans 14 amino acids. The CDR3 region is CASSLVGGEQPQHF. CDR3 nucleotides: TGCGCCAGCAGCCTGGTCGGCGGTGAACAGCCCCAGCATTTT.

The chain carries TRBV5-1 and TRBJ2-5; 7 bases line up with TRBD2. Germline CDR1 SGHRS, CDR2 YFSETQ. Unmatched junction bases numbered 8, after V lost 4 bases and J lost 2 bases. The CDR3 is 15 amino acids. CDR3 coding DNA: TGCGCCAGCAGCCTGCTTGGGGGGGAGCAAGAGACCCAGTACTTC. This sequence encodes CASSLLGGEQETQYF.

The chain joins TRBV6-5 to TRBJ1-5; TRBD1 might be the D (5 bases). Trimming cost V 10 bases and J 3 bases, with 16 bases left between them. Looked up from germline, CDR1 is MNHEY and CDR2 is SVGAGI. The CDR3 contains 14 residues. CDR3 sequence: CANSQGLFNQPQHF. The CDR3 bases are TGTGCCAACAGCCAGGGACTCTTCAATCAGCCCCAGCATTTT.

This clone has a handful of counts. The CDR3 DNA follows: TGTGCCAGCAGTTGGAACGGGGGGGATGAAAAACTGTTTTTT. Its translation is CASSWNGGDEKLFF. The gene calls are TRBV28 and TRBJ1-4, with a possible D match to TRBD1 (5 bases). The CDR3 spans 14 residues. V was clipped by 4 bases and J by 6 bases, with 12 bases between them. Germline V gene lookup returns CDR1 MDHEN and CDR2 SYDVKM.

The J gene is TRBJ2-7, the V gene TRBV28; 8 nucleotides align to TRBD2. Germline trimming cut 7 bases from V and 2 bases from J; bases unmatched to any gene: 4. Germline V gene data show CDR1 as MDHEN and CDR2 as SYDVKM. This CDR3 contains 13 residues. The CDR3 DNA sequence: TGTGCCAGCACCGGGAGGGGTCCCTACGAGCAGTACTTC. Its protein product is CASTGRGPYEQYF. Full variable domain (remainder filled in from reference TRBV28 and TRBJ2-7): DVKVTQSSRYLVKRTGEKVFLECVQDMDHENMFWYRQDPGLGLRLIYFSYDVKMKEKGDIPEGYSVSREKKERFSLILESASTNQTSMYLCASTGRGPYEQYFGPGTRLTVT.

This chain links TRBV2 with TRBJ2-7; 11 nucleotides agree with TRBD2. The junction had 7 bases not matched to a gene; V was cut back by 4 bases and J by 2 bases. The CDR3 runs to 16 residues. Germline CDR1 and CDR2: SNHLY and FYNNEI. The CDR3 DNA is TGTGCCAGCAGTGTTAGCGGGGGGGCTAACGCCTACGAGCAGTACTTC. Translated: CASSVSGGANAYEQYF.

The chain links TRBV9 to TRBJ1-3, with D possibly matching TRBD1 (5 bases). V was clipped by 0 bases and J by 9 bases, with 10 bases between them. Germline loops: CDR1 SGDLS, CDR2 YYNGEE. The CDR3 covers 13 residues. The CDR3: CASSVAGIGTIYF. The CDR3 DNA is TGTGCCAGCAGCGTAGCAGGGATAGGCACCATATATTTT.

This clone has only a few counts. V is TRBV9 and J is TRBJ2-3; D perhaps matches TRBD1 (6 bases). The CDR3 extends over 15 amino acids. Germline V CDR1 and CDR2: SGDLS, YYNGEE. Trimming cost V 4 bases and J 2 bases, with 14 bases left between them. The chain's CDR3 is CASSPTQGITDTQYF. In DNA, the CDR3 is TGTGCCAGCAGCCCAACTCAGGGGATCACAGATACGCAGTATTTT.